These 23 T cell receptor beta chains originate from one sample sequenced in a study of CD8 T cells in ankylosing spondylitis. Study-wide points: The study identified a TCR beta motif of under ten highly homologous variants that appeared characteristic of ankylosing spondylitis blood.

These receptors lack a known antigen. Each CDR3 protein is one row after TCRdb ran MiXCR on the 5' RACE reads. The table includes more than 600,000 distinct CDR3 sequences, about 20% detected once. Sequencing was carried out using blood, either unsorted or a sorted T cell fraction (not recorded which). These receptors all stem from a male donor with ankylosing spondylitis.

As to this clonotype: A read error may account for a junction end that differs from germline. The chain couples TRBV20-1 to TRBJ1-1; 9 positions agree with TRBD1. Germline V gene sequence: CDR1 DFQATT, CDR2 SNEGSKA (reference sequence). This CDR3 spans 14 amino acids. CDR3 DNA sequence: TGCAGTACTAGAGATCCCGGACAGGGGATAGAAGCTTTCTTT. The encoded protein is CSTRDPGQGIEAFF.

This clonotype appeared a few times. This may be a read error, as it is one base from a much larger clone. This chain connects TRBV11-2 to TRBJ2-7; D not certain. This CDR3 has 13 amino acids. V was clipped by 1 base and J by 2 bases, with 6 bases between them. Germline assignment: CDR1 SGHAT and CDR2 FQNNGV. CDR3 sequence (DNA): TGTGCCAGCAGCTTAGGCGCGCCCTACGAGCAGTACTTC. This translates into CASSLGAPYEQYF.

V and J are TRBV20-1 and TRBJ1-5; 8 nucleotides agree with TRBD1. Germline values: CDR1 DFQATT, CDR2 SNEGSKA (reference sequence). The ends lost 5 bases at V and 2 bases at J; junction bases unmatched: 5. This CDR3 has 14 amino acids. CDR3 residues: CSAPDRAGNQPQHF. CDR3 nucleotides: TGCAGTGCTCCGGACAGGGCGGGCAATCAGCCCCAGCATTTT.

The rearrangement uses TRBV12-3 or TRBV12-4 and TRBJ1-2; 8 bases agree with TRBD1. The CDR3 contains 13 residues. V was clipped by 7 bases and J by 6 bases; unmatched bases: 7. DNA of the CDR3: TGTGCCAGCAACCTCGGACAGGGCGATGGCTACACCTTC. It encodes CASNLGQGDGYTF.

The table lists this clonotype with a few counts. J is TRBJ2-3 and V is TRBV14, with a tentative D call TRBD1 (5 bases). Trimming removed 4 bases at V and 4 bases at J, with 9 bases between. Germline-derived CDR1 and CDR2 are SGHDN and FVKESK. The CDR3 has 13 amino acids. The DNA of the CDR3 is TGTGCCAGCAGCCGCAGGGTCCCAGATACGCAGTATTTT. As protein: CASSRRVPDTQYF.

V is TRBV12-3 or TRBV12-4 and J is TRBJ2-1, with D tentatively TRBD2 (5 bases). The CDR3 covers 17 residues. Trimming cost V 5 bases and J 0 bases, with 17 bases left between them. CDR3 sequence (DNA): TGTGCCAGCAGTCAGACGGTTAGCGCGAGCTCCTACAATGAGCAGTTCTTC. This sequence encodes CASSQTVSASSYNEQFF.

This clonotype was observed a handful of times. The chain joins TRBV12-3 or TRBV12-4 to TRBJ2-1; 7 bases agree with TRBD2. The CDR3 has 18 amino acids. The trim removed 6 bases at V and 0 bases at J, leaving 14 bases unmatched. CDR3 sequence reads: CASSSLLSGGDSYNEQFF. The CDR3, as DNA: TGTGCCAGCAGCTCCTTACTGTCGGGAGGTGACTCCTACAATGAGCAGTTCTTC.

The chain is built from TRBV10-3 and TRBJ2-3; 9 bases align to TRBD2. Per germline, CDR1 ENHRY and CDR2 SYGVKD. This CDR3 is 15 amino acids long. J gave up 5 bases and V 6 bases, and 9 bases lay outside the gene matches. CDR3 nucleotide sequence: TGTGCCATCAGGGCGGGACTAGCCGGTGGAGATACGCAGTATTTT. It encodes CAIRAGLAGGDTQYF.

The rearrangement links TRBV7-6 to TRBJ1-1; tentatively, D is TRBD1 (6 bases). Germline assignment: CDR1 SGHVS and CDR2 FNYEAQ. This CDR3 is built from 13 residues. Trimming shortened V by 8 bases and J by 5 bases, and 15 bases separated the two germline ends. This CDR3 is CASWGGGHTEAFF. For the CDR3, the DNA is TGTGCCAGCTGGGGCGGGGGGCATACTGAAGCTTTCTTT. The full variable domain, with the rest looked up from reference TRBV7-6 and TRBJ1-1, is GAGVSQSPRYKVTKRGQDVALRCDPISGHVSLYWYRQALGQGPEFLTYFNYEAQQDKSGLPNDRFSAERPEGSISTLTIQRTEQRDSAMYRCASWGGGHTEAFFGQGTRLTVV.

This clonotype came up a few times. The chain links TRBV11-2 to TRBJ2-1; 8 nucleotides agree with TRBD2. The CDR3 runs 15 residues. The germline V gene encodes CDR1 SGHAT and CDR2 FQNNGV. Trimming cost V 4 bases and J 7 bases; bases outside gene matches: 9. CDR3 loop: CASSSFGGALNEQFF. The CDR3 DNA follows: TGTGCCAGCAGCTCCTTCGGGGGGGCATTAAATGAGCAGTTCTTC. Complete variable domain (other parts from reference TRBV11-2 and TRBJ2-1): EAGVAQSPRYKIIEKRQSVAFWCNPISGHATLYWYQQILGQGPKLLIQFQNNGVVDDSQLPKDRFSAERLKGVDSTLKIQPAKLEDSAVYLCASSSFGGALNEQFFGPGTRLTVL.

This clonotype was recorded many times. CDR3 in DNA: TGTGCCAGCAGCACGACAGGGAATGAGCAGTTCTTC. It encodes CASSTTGNEQFF. The chain employs TRBV7-9 and TRBJ2-1; 7 positions agree with TRBD1. V dropped 5 bases and J dropped 7; count of bases not matched to a gene: 2. Germline V gene data show CDR1 as SEHNR and CDR2 as FQNEAQ (reference sequence). This CDR3 region has 12 residues.

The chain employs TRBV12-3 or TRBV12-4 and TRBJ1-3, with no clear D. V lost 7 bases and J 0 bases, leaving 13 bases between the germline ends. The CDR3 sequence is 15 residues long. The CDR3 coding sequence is TGTGCCAGCACCTCACGGAGTCTCTCTGGAAACACCATATATTTT. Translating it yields CASTSRSLSGNTIYF.

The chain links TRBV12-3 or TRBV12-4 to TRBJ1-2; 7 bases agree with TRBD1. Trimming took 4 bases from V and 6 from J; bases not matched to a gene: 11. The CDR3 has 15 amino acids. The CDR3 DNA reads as TGTGCCAGCAGTTCCTCTTGGACAGGAGTAAATGGCTACACCTTC. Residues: CASSSSWTGVNGYTF.

The CDR3 protein is CASSQARAHGYTF. CDR3 in DNA: TGTGCCAGCAGCCAAGCCAGGGCCCATGGCTACACCTTC. The chain carries TRBV3-1 and TRBJ1-2; D might be TRBD1 (5 bases). The V end lost 1 base, the J end lost 6 bases, and 9 bases lay between the germline ends. The CDR3 sequence is 13 residues long. Germline assignment: CDR1 LGHDT and CDR2 YNNKEL (reference sequence). The variable domain in full, with the rest retrieved from reference TRBV3-1 and TRBJ1-2, is DTAVSQTPKYLVTQMGNDKSIKCEQNLGHDTMYWYKQDSKKFLKIMFSYNNKELIINETVPNRFSPKSPDKAHLNLHINSLELGDSAVYFCASSQARAHGYTFGSGTRLTVV.

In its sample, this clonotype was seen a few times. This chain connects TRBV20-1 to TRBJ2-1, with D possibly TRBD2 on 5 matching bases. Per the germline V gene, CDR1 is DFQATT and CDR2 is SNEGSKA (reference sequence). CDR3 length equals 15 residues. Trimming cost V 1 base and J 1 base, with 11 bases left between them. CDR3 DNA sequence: TGCAGTGCTAGAGCCTTTAGCGAGTCCTACAATGAGCAGTTCTTC. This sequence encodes CSARAFSESYNEQFF.

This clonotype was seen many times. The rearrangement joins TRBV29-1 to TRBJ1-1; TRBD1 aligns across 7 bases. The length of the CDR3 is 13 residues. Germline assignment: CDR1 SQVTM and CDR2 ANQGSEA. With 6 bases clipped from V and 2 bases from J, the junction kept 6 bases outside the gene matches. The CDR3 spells CSVYAGGNTEAFF. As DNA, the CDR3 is TGCAGCGTATACGCAGGGGGTAACACTGAAGCTTTCTTT.

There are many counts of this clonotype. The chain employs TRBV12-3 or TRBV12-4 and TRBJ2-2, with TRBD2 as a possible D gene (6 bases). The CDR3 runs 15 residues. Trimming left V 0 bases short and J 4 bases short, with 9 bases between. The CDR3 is CASSLAGGVTGELFF. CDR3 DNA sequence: TGTGCCAGCAGTTTAGCGGGGGGTGTCACCGGGGAGCTGTTTTTT.

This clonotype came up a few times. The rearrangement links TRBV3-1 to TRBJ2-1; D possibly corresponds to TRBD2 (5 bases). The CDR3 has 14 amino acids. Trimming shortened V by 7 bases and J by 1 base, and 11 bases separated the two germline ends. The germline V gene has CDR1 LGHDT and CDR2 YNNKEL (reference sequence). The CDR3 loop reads CASTARGSYNEQFF. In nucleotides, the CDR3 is TGTGCCAGCACGGCGCGCGGGTCCTACAATGAGCAGTTCTTC.

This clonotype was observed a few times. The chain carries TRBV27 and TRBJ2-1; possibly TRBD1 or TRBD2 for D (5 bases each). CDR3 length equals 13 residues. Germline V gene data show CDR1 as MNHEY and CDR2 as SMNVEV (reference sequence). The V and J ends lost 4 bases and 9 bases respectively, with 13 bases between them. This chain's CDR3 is CASSSGPPAEQFF. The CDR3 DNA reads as TGTGCCAGCAGTTCGGGACCACCAGCTGAGCAGTTCTTC.

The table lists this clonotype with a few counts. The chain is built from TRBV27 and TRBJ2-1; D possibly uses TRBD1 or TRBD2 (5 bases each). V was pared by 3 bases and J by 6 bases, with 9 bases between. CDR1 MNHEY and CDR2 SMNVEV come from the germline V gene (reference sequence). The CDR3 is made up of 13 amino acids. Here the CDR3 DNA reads TGTGCCAGCAGTTTTGTCGGGGCCAATGAGCAGTTCTTC. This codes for CASSFVGANEQFF.

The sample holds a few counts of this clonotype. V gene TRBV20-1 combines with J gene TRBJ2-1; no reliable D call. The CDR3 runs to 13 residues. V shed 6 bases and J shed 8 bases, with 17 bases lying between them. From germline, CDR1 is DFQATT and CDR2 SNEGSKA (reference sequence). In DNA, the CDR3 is TGCAGTGCATTGAACCTGAGTTTGGATGAGCAGTTCTTC. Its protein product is CSALNLSLDEQFF.

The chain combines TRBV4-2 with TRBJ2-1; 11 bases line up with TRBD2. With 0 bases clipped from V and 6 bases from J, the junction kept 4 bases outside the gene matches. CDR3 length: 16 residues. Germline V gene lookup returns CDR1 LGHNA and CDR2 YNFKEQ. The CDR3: CASSQDGLAGGNEQFF. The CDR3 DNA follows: TGTGCCAGCAGCCAAGATGGGCTAGCGGGGGGCAATGAGCAGTTCTTC.

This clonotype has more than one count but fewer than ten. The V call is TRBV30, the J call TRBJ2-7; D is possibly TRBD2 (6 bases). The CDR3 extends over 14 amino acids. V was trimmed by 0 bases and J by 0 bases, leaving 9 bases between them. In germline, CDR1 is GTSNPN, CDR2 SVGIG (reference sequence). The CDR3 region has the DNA TGTGCCTGGAGTGTGGGGGGAGACTCCTACGAGCAGTACTTC. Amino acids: CAWSVGGDSYEQYF.